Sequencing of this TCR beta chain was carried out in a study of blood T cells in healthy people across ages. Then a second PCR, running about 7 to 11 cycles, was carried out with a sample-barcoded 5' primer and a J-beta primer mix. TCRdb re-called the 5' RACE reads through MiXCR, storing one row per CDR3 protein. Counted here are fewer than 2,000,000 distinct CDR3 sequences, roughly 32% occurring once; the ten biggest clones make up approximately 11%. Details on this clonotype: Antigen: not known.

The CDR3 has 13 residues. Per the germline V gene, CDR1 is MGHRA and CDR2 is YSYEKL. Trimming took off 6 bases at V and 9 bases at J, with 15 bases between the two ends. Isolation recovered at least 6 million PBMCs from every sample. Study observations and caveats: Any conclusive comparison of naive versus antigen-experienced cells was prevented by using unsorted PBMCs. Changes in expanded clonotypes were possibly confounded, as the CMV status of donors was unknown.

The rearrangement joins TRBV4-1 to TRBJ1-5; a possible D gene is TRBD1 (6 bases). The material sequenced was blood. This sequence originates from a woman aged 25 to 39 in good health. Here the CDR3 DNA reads TGCGCCAGCAGTCCGAACAGGGATCGGCCCCAGCATTTT. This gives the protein CASSPNRDRPQHF.